Below are 22 T cell receptor beta chains sequenced from a single sample in a study of T cell responses to AZD1222 COVID-19 vaccine. Profiled with immunoSEQ multiplex PCR; TCRdb holds only in-frame clones, not every one. Seen here are fewer than 150,000 clones, around nine tenths observed once, and the top ten hold about 3%. This specimen was peripheral blood, taken on day 0 of AZD1222 vaccination. Source of these receptors: an adult in good health.

The J gene is TRBJ1-6, the V gene TRBV6-1, with D maybe TRBD1 (5 bases). Trimming left V 0 bases short and J 10 bases short, with 16 bases between. Per the germline V gene, CDR1 is MNHNS and CDR2 is SASEGT. The CDR3 sequence is 16 residues long. DNA of the CDR3: TGTGCCAGCAGTGAAGCCGCGAGGGGAGTGAACTCACCCCTCCACTTT. Residues: CASSEAARGVNSPLHF.

This rearrangement joins TRBV18 to TRBJ1-3; 9 bases fit TRBD1. This CDR3 comprises 16 residues. The V gene end was trimmed by 4 bases and the J gene end by 0 bases; junction bases not matched to a gene: 4. Germline V lookup: CDR1 KGHSH, CDR2 LQKENI. The CDR3 here is CASSQGQGFSGNTIYF. DNA of the CDR3: TGTGCCAGCTCACAGGGACAGGGATTCTCTGGAAACACCATATATTTT. The full variable domain, in which reference TRBV18 and TRBJ1-3 provide the parts outside the CDR3, is NAGVMQNPRHLVRRRGQEARLRCSPMKGHSHVYWYRQLPEEGLKFMVYLQKENIIDESGMPKERFSAEFPKEGPSILRIQQVVRGDSAAYFCASSQGQGFSGNTIYFGEGSWLTVV.

The chain links TRBV24-1 to TRBJ1-6; no definite D call. The germline gives CDR1 KGHDR, CDR2 SFDVKD. Between the trimmed V and J ends, which lost 3 bases and 8 bases, there was a span of 7 bases. The CDR3 loop spans 13 amino acids. DNA of the CDR3: TGTGCCACCAGTGATGGCAGAGATTCACCCCTCCACTTT. Its protein product is CATSDGRDSPLHF.

The chain joins TRBV30 to TRBJ1-2, with a weak D call TRBD1 (5 bases). The germline V gene has CDR1 GTSNPN and CDR2 SVGIG (reference sequence). The germline V and J ends were trimmed by 3 bases and 3 bases, with 17 bases remaining between them. CDR3 length: 15 amino acids. CDR3 protein: CAWSPSPTGHYGYTF. The CDR3 DNA is TGTGCCTGGAGCCCCTCCCCCACAGGACACTATGGCTACACCTTC.

This chain links TRBV14 with TRBJ2-1, with a tentative D call TRBD1 (6 bases). The CDR3 consists of 16 residues. Trimming left V 3 bases short and J 10 bases short, with 22 bases between. Per germline, CDR1 SGHDN and CDR2 FVKESK. The CDR3: CASSQGAQWAVWEQFF. The CDR3 DNA reads as TGTGCCAGCAGCCAGGGGGCCCAGTGGGCAGTATGGGAGCAGTTCTTC. The full variable domain, completed using reference TRBV14 and TRBJ2-1, is EAGVTQFPSHSVIEKGQTVTLRCDPISGHDNLYWYRRVMGKEIKFLLHFVKESKQDESGMPNNRFLAERTGGTYSTLKVQPAELEDSGVYFCASSQGAQWAVWEQFFGPGTRLTVL.

This rearrangement joins TRBV12-3 or TRBV12-4 to TRBJ1-1, with TRBD1 as a possible D gene (5 bases). CDR3 length equals 11 residues. V lost 4 bases and J 11 bases, leaving 11 bases between the germline ends. The CDR3 region has the DNA TGTGCCAGCAGTTCTGGGACGGAGGCTTTCTTT. Amino acids: CASSSGTEAFF.

V gene TRBV5-1 combines with J gene TRBJ2-7; 9 nucleotides align to TRBD1. CDR3 size: 15 residues. Germline loops: CDR1 SGHRS, CDR2 YFSETQ. J lost 1 base, V lost 6 bases, and 8 bases had no gene match. CDR3 nucleotide sequence: TGCGCCAGCACTCGAACAGGGGGCCGATCCTACGAGCAGTACTTC. It yields the protein CASTRTGGRSYEQYF.

The chain employs TRBV10-3 and TRBJ2-1; 8 bases align to TRBD1. The length of the CDR3 is 19 residues. J gave up 3 bases and V 6 bases, and 19 bases lay outside the gene matches. Germline CDR1 is ENHRY and CDR2 is SYGVKD. CDR3 region: CAIRAGSSVRQGYYNEQFF. The CDR3 DNA reads TGTGCCATCAGGGCTGGTAGCTCAGTCCGACAGGGGTACTACAATGAGCAGTTCTTC.

This sequence joins TRBV5-1 and TRBJ1-2, with TRBD1 identical over 7 bases. The CDR3 runs to 14 residues. Germline V lookup: CDR1 SGHRS, CDR2 YFSETQ. Trimming took 2 bases from V and 4 from J; bases not matched to a gene: 5. CDR3 residues: CASSFTGEPYGYTF. CDR3 in DNA: TGCGCCAGCAGCTTTACAGGGGAACCCTATGGCTACACCTTC.

This sequence joins TRBV5-4 and TRBJ1-4; 7 nucleotides agree with TRBD1. The germline V gene has CDR1 SGHNT and CDR2 YYREEE (reference sequence). The junction had 14 bases not matched to a gene; V was cut back by 4 bases and J by 8 bases. The CDR3 contains 16 residues. CDR3 in DNA: TGTGCCAGCAGCATCCAGGGGGGGTCTATTGGCGAAAAACTGTTTTTT. Translating it yields CASSIQGGSIGEKLFF.

This clone was detected only a few times. This chain uses TRBV5-4 with TRBJ2-7; 10 nucleotides align to TRBD2. This CDR3 comprises 15 residues. With V trimmed by 2 bases and J by 6 bases, 8 bases remained unmatched. In germline, CDR1 is SGHNT, CDR2 YYREEE (reference sequence). This chain's CDR3 is CASSFPTLAGVEQYF. CDR3 nucleotides: TGTGCCAGCAGCTTTCCAACCCTAGCGGGAGTCGAGCAGTACTTC.

The rearrangement links TRBV5-4 to TRBJ2-5, with unresolved D. V was shortened by 0 bases and J by 0 bases, with 6 bases between the two germline ends. CDR3 length: 14 residues. Germline CDR1 and CDR2: SGHNT and YYREEE (reference sequence). The CDR3 nucleotides are TGTGCCAGCAGCTTGGACCCAGACCAAGAGACCCAGTACTTC. As protein: CASSLDPDQETQYF.

The CDR3 DNA sequence: TGTGCCAGCAGCAAAGTGCCGAGCGGGGATTATGAAGCTTTCTTT. Amino acids: CASSKVPSGDYEAFF. This sequence joins TRBV21-1 and TRBJ1-1. TRBV21-1 is designated a pseudogene. CDR3 length: 15 amino acids.

The J gene is TRBJ1-4, the V gene TRBV10-3; no reliable D call. The germline CDR1 and CDR2 sequences are ENHRY and SYGVKD. The CDR3 covers 15 residues. V lost 0 bases and J lost 10, with 15 bases in between. The CDR3 DNA follows: TGTGCCATCAGTGAGTCGAAGGAGGCTACCTCAAAACTGTTTTTT. Protein product: CAISESKEATSKLFF.

CDR3 loop: CASSQETPSSYNEQFF. The CDR3 DNA reads TGTGCCAGCAGCCAAGAAACACCGAGCTCCTACAATGAGCAGTTCTTC. The chain employs TRBV3-1 (or the pseudogene TRBV3-2) and TRBJ2-1; unclear D gene. CDR3 length equals 16 residues. The V gene lost 0 bases and the J gene lost 0 bases, with 9 bases spanning the gap. CDR1 is LGHDT, CDR2 YNNKEL, per germline (reference sequence).

The CDR3 spells CASTQATLAFSYNEQFF. DNA of the CDR3: TGTGCCAGCACCCAGGCCACTTTAGCGTTCTCCTACAATGAGCAGTTCTTC. The V and J genes are TRBV7-9 and TRBJ2-1, with D perhaps TRBD2 (5 bases). The V and J ends lost 7 bases and 0 bases respectively, with 19 bases between them. CDR3 length: 17 amino acids. Per the germline V gene, CDR1 is SEHNR and CDR2 is FQNEAQ (reference sequence). Complete variable domain (other parts from reference TRBV7-9 and TRBJ2-1): DTGVSQNPRHKITKRGQNVTFRCDPISEHNRLYWYRQTLGQGPEFLTYFQNEAQLEKSRLLSDRFSAERPKGSFSTLEIQRTEQGDSAMYLCASTQATLAFSYNEQFFGPGTRLTVL.

V usage is TRBV27 and J usage is TRBJ2-3; 9 bases agree with TRBD2. The V segment lost 5 bases and the J segment 4 bases; nucleotides outside the gene matches: 1. Looked up from germline, CDR1 is MNHEY and CDR2 is SMNVEV (reference sequence). CDR3 length: 13 amino acids. Here the CDR3 DNA reads TGTGCCAGCAGTAAGCGGGAGGCAGATACGCAGTATTTT. Amino acid sequence: CASSKREADTQYF.

The V gene is TRBV7-2, the J gene TRBJ2-7, with 14 bases matching TRBD2. Germline assignment: CDR1 SGHTA and CDR2 FQGNSA. V gave up 3 bases and J gave up 4 bases; unmatched junction bases: 2. CDR3 size: 15 residues. CDR3 loop: CASSFRTSGGYEQYF. The CDR3 DNA reads TGTGCCAGCAGCTTCAGGACTAGCGGGGGGTACGAGCAGTACTTC.

The V gene is TRBV6-1, the J gene TRBJ1-2; D may be TRBD1 (5 bases). Between the trimmed V and J ends, which lost 1 base and 2 bases, there was a span of 17 bases. CDR1 MNHNS and CDR2 SASEGT come from the germline V gene. This CDR3 contains 17 residues. The CDR3 is CASSEVGPGHGNYGYTF. The CDR3 DNA is TGTGCCAGCAGTGAAGTCGGGCCGGGGCACGGGAACTATGGCTACACCTTC.

The J gene is TRBJ2-5, the V gene TRBV19, with a weak D call TRBD2 (5 bases). Germline CDR1 reads LNHDA; CDR2 reads SQIVND (reference sequence). Trimming shortened V by 3 bases and J by 0 bases, and 8 bases separated the two germline ends. The CDR3 spans 14 residues. Here the CDR3 DNA reads TGTGCCAGTAGTATCCCGGGGTACCAAGAGACCCAGTACTTC. Encoded protein: CASSIPGYQETQYF.

The chain is built from TRBV5-6 and TRBJ1-1; tentative D call: TRBD1 (6 bases). Germline-derived CDR1 and CDR2 are SGHDT and YYEEEE. The V and J ends lost 0 bases and 1 base respectively, with 13 bases between them. This CDR3 region has 16 residues. The chain's CDR3 is CASSLETPTGNTEAFF. The DNA of the CDR3 is TGTGCCAGCAGCTTGGAGACCCCGACAGGGAACACTGAAGCTTTCTTT.

This chain uses TRBV27 with TRBJ1-2, with 7 bases identical to TRBD1. The CDR3 has 16 amino acids. Germline trimming cut 3 bases from V and 4 bases from J; bases unmatched to any gene: 11. Germline CDR1 is MNHEY and CDR2 is SMNVEV (reference sequence). Written as DNA, the CDR3 is TGTGCCAGCAGTTTTTATCGAGGGACAGAAGTCTATGGCTACACCTTC. Amino acid sequence: CASSFYRGTEVYGYTF.